The table lists the clone carrying this T cell receptor (beta chain) with many counts. This sample's TCRbeta library carried unique molecular identifier barcodes. TCRdb redid the calling of the PCR reads with MiXCR, one entry per CDR3 protein. Seen here are about 230,000 distinct CDR3 sequences, about 12% observed once, and the top ten hold roughly 2.8%. This entry belongs to a study of T-cell reconstitution after alpha-beta-depleted transplantation in children. The TCR originated in a human donor who donated a stem cell graft to a child with acute lymphoblastic leukemia. Sequences were derived from PBMCs from the stem cell graft donor, sampled from the stem cell graft.

CDR3 amino acids: CASTLEGHTDTQYF. The DNA for the CDR3 is TGTGCCAGCACCTTGGAGGGCCACACAGATACGCAGTATTTT. This chain joins TRBV7-8 and TRBJ2-3; D is possibly TRBD2 (6 bases). V lost 7 bases to trimming and J lost 2 bases, with 13 bases between them. The germline gives CDR1 SGHVS, CDR2 FQNEAQ. The length of the CDR3 is 14 residues. Using reference TRBV7-8 and TRBJ2-3 for the parts outside the CDR3, the full variable domain is GAGVSQSPRYKVAKRGQDVALRCDPISGHVSLFWYQQALGQGPEFLTYFQNEAQLDKSGLPSDRFFAERPEGSVSTLKIQRTQQEDSAVYLCASTLEGHTDTQYFGPGTRLTVL.